These 7 T cell receptor beta chains share one sample of origin, sequenced in a study of radiation and T cells in renal cell carcinoma. The sample's time point: blood 2 weeks post-SBRT. Treatment specified: 15 Gy SBRT to primary tumor, nephrectomy 4 weeks later. Assay: immunoSEQ multiplex PCR; the TCRdb copy retains only in-frame clones and omits some. The repertoire holds some 130,000 clones, with about 81% as singletons. The sample consisted of blood, taken from a patient whose treatment included radiotherapy and nephrectomy. The receptors shown here come from an older woman with renal cell carcinoma.

This chain connects TRBV6-5 to TRBJ2-3; 7 bases agree with TRBD1. Germline-derived CDR1 and CDR2 are MNHEY and SVGAGI. Trimming removed 1 base from V and 2 bases from J; junction bases left unmatched: 6. CDR3 length: 16 amino acids. The CDR3 sequence: CASSYFGTAATDTQYF. Here the CDR3 DNA reads TGTGCCAGCAGTTACTTCGGGACAGCGGCCACAGATACGCAGTATTTT.

This clone was observed once. The V call is TRBV18, the J call TRBJ1-4, with TRBD1 as a possible D gene (5 bases). Trimming removed 2 bases at V and 5 bases at J, with 18 bases between. The germline gives CDR1 KGHSH, CDR2 LQKENI. The CDR3 is 17 amino acids. The CDR3 nucleotides are TGTGCCAGCTCACCATCCGCTGGTGACAGAGAGAATGAAAAACTGTTTTTT. Translating gives CASSPSAGDRENEKLFF. The entire variable domain, with the rest obtained from reference TRBV18 and TRBJ1-4, is as follows: NAGVMQNPRHLVRRRGQEARLRCSPMKGHSHVYWYRQLPEEGLKFMVYLQKENIIDESGMPKERFSAEFPKEGPSILRIQQVVRGDSAAYFCASSPSAGDRENEKLFFGSGTQLSVL.

The chain employs TRBV28 and TRBJ1-2; TRBD1 is a possible D gene (5 bases). This CDR3 spans 12 amino acids. The germline V gene has CDR1 MDHEN and CDR2 SYDVKM. V shed 7 bases and J shed 5 bases, with 11 bases lying between them. The CDR3 DNA follows: TGTGCCAGCATGGGACCGAAATATGGCTACACCTTC. It translates to CASMGPKYGYTF.

The chain has TRBV7-2 and TRBJ1-1, with TRBD1 matching over 11 bases. This CDR3 is 15 amino acids long. The ends lost 5 bases at V and 6 bases at J; junction bases unmatched: 8. Germline V gives CDR1 SGHTA, CDR2 FQGNSA. CDR3 sequence (DNA): TGTGCCAGCAGCGGGCGGACAGGGGGCGTTTCTGAAGCTTTCTTT. This sequence encodes CASSGRTGGVSEAFF.

The J gene is TRBJ2-2, the V gene TRBV19, with D maybe TRBD2 (6 bases). This CDR3 is 16 amino acids long. Deletions cut 6 bases from V and 7 bases from J, with 21 bases between. In germline, CDR1 is LNHDA, CDR2 SQIVND (reference sequence). CDR3 sequence (DNA): TGTGCCAGTAGCCGATCCCTGGAGGGCCATTACGGGGAGCTGTTTTTT. It encodes CASSRSLEGHYGELFF.

In this sample, this clone turned up a few times. The CDR3 loop is CSVTGHLNTEAFF. The CDR3 DNA sequence: TGCAGCGTTACAGGACATTTGAACACTGAAGCTTTCTTT. This sequence joins TRBV29-1 and TRBJ1-1; possible D gene TRBD1, 5 bases. The V gene's germline CDR1 is SQVTM and CDR2 ANQGSEA. The V end lost 5 bases, the J end lost 0 bases, and 10 bases lay between the germline ends. The CDR3 sequence is 13 residues long.

The chain combines TRBV6-6 with TRBJ2-7; D is undetermined. Germline loops: CDR1 MNHNY, CDR2 SVGAGI (reference sequence). Trimming took off 11 bases at V and 4 bases at J, with 15 bases between the two ends. CDR3 size: 12 residues. The CDR3 loop is CAAGKRYYEQYF. The DNA of the CDR3 is TGTGCCGCTGGAAAGAGGTATTACGAGCAGTACTTC.